Following are 2 T cell receptor beta chains from one sample sequenced in a study of OX40 agonist ivuxolimab in advanced cancers. Libraries came from the immunoSEQ multiplex PCR assay. The immuneACCESS repertoire file appears here via TCRdb, limited to in-frame rearrangements. These files lack a portion of the clones; in checked studies, under half of the deficit traces to unresolved V genes, and the cause of the others is not known. Present in this sample are 100,000 to 120,000 clones, roughly 89% of which were seen just once. Less than 0.35% of the sample lies in the top ten. The source material was CD4+ or CD8+ T cells sorted from blood, sampled in a trial of the OX40 agonist ivuxolimab. The receptors were sampled from an adult with an advanced solid tumor such as melanoma, head and neck, liver or kidney cancer.

This clone was detected only a few times. The V gene is TRBV19, the J gene TRBJ1-1; D not resolved. Germline V gene lookup returns CDR1 LNHDA and CDR2 SQIVND (reference sequence). This CDR3 is 14 amino acids long. The V end lost 3 bases, the J end lost 0 bases, and 8 bases lay between the germline ends. The CDR3 sequence is CASSIGGMNTEAFF. CDR3 sequence (DNA): TGTGCCAGTAGTATCGGAGGAATGAACACTGAAGCTTTCTTT.

This chain uses TRBV11-1 with TRBJ2-1, with 7 bases that match TRBD1. This CDR3 spans 14 amino acids. Trimming took 2 bases from V and 9 from J; bases not matched to a gene: 7. Germline V CDR1 and CDR2: SGHAT, FQDESV (reference sequence). CDR3 DNA: TGTGCCAGCAGCTTATATGGGACAGTTTTTGAGCAGTTCTTC. Its translation: CASSLYGTVFEQFF.